This T cell receptor beta chain was identified in a study of T cell clonotyping in hematopoietic cell transplantation. General study results and limits: Graft donor and pretransplant recipient Inverse Simpson Index values predicted broader posttransplant TCR diversity.

The repertoire was sequenced with immunoSEQ multiplex PCR; TCRdb's copy has only in-frame clones and lacks some. In the table there are 16,000 or so clones, 93% of which are singletons. Concerning this clone: The antigen remains undetermined.

The CDR3 covers 13 residues. From germline, CDR1 is MNHEY and CDR2 SMNVEV (reference sequence). Trimming removed 3 bases from V and 3 bases from J; junction bases left unmatched: 2. Documented time point: recipient sample about 28 days before transplant, after cytoreduction. This receptor was obtained from a man aged 18-30 years with biphenotypic leukemia. Some clones in this sample may be carry-over from other donors' samples. The J gene is TRBJ2-7, the V gene TRBV27; TRBD1 agrees at 7 bases. The material sequenced was peripheral blood mononuclear cells, taken before stem cell transplant. CDR3 amino acids: CASSFNRGYEQYF. The CDR3 region has the DNA TGTGCCAGCAGTTTTAACAGGGGCTACGAGCAGTACTTC.